This passage covers 7 T cell receptor beta chains from one sample sequenced in a study of T cell changes during pregnancy in multiple sclerosis. Here immunoSEQ multiplex PCR was the method, and the copy in TCRdb shows in-frame clones only, minus some. Of 50,000 to 60,000 clones in the sample, 75% to 90% were seen once. The input for sequencing was CD4+ T cells from peripheral blood mononuclear cells, taken in the third trimester of pregnancy. The receptors shown here come from a female donor with multiple sclerosis, enrolled in a pregnancy study.

V is TRBV7-2 and J is TRBJ1-3; D ambiguous. With 5 bases removed from V and 4 bases from J, the gap between germline ends came to 12 bases. The CDR3 sequence is 14 residues long. CDR1 is SGHTA and CDR2 is FQGNSA in the germline V gene. The CDR3 nucleotides read TGTGCCAGCAGCGGGAGTGGTGGAGGAAACACCATATATTTT. The encoded protein is CASSGSGGGNTIYF.

The chain couples TRBV10-1 to TRBJ2-5; 10 bases are a match to TRBD1. This CDR3 comprises 15 residues. V lost 6 bases and J lost 2; bases outside the gene matches: 6. The germline CDR1 and CDR2 sequences are WNHNN and SYGVQD (reference sequence). CDR3 nucleotide sequence: TGCGCCAGCAGCCCTCCGGGACAGGGGCAAGAGACCCAGTACTTC. Protein sequence: CASSPPGQGQETQYF.

This clone was counted a single time. Here the CDR3 DNA reads TGTGCCAGTAGTATAGTAGGACAGGGGGATTTACGGTCACCCCTCCACTTT. It translates to CASSIVGQGDLRSPLHF. The V call is TRBV19, the J call TRBJ1-6; 10 bases line up with TRBD1. In germline, CDR1 is LNHDA, CDR2 SQIVND (reference sequence). The CDR3 covers 17 residues. Germline trimming cut 1 base from V and 10 bases from J; bases unmatched to any gene: 10.

This chain joins TRBV4-3 and TRBJ2-3, with TRBD1 matching 7 bases. Per the germline V gene, CDR1 is LGHNA and CDR2 is YSLEER. Losses at the gene ends were 3 bases for V and 4 bases for J; bases not matched to a gene: 16. CDR3 length: 18 residues. In DNA form, the CDR3 reads TGCGCCAGCAGCCAGGCCCAACTACAGGGGCCCCCCGCAGATACGCAGTATTTT. As protein: CASSQAQLQGPPADTQYF.

The gene calls are TRBV2 and TRBJ2-5; D unclear. The J call may be incorrect, as the DNA end agrees better with TRBJ2-7. This CDR3 has 11 residues. Germline V lookup: CDR1 SNHLY, CDR2 FYNNEI. In DNA, the CDR3 is TGTGCCAGCAGTGATTCCTACGAGCAGTACTTC. Translation: CASSDSYEQYF.

The CDR3 bases are TGTGCCAGCAGTTTACCTAGAGAGGGCTACACCTTC. The encoded protein is CASSLPREGYTF. The chain joins TRBV28 to TRBJ1-2; D is ambiguous. V dropped 2 bases and J dropped 8 bases, with 9 bases sitting between them. The CDR3 has 12 amino acids. Looked up from germline, CDR1 is MDHEN and CDR2 is SYDVKM.

CDR3 in amino acids: CASSPEGASGYTF. Here the CDR3 DNA reads TGTGCCAGCTCACCGGAGGGGGCGTCTGGCTACACCTTC. This chain joins TRBV18 and TRBJ1-2, with TRBD1 matching 7 bases. V was clipped by 3 bases and J by 7 bases; unmatched bases: 5. The CDR3 length is 13 residues. Germline CDR1 and CDR2: KGHSH and LQKENI. Full variable domain (outside the CDR3, taken from reference TRBV18 and TRBJ1-2): NAGVMQNPRHLVRRRGQEARLRCSPMKGHSHVYWYRQLPEEGLKFMVYLQKENIIDESGMPKERFSAEFPKEGPSILRIQQVVRGDSAAYFCASSPEGASGYTFGSGTRLTVV.